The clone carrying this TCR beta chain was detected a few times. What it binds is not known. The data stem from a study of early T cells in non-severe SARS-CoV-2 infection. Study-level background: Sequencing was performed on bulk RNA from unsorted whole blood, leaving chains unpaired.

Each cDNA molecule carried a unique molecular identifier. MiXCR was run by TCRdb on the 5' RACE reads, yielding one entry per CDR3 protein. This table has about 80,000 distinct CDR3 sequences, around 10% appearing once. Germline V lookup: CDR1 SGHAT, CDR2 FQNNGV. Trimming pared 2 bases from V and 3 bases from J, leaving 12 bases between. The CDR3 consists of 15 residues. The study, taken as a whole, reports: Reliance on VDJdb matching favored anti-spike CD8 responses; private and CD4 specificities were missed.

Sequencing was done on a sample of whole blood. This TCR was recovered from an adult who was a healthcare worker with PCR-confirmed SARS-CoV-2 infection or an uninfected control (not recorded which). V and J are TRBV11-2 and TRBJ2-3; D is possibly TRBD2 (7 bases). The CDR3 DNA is TGTGCCAGCAGCTTAAGGGGGGGTGGAACAGATACGCAGTATTTT. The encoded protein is CASSLRGGGTDTQYF.